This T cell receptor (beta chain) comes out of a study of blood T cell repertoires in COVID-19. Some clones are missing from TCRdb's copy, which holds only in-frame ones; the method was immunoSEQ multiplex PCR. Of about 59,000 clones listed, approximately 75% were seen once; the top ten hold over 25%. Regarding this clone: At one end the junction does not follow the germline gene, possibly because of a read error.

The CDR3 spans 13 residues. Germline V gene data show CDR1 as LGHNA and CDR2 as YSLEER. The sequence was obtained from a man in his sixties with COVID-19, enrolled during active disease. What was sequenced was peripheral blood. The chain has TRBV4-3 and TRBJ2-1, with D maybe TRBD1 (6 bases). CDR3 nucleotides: TGCGCCAGCAGCCGAACAGGGCCCAATCAGCAGTTCTTC. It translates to CASSRTGPNQQFF.